Each of the 11 T cell receptor beta chains below was sequenced from the same sample in a study of T cells in Graves' hyperthyroidism and ophthalmopathy. TCR beta CDR3 regions were amplified from RNA transcripts. First-round RT-PCR targeting the TCR CDR3 was performed with the HTBI primer set. TCRdb reprocessed the multiplex PCR reads with MiXCR, giving one entry per CDR3 protein. The sample holds around 600,000 distinct CDR3 sequences; about 15% are singletons and the top ten take approximately 12%. The material sequenced was blood. The receptors come from a woman aged 50 to 60 with Graves' ophthalmopathy.

This clonotype was picked up many times. The chain has TRBV3-1 and TRBJ2-7; tentative D call: TRBD1 (6 bases). The CDR3 covers 15 residues. Trimming pared 1 base from V and 3 bases from J, leaving 13 bases between. The germline V gene encodes CDR1 LGHDT and CDR2 YNNKEL (reference sequence). The CDR3 DNA reads as TGTGCCAGCAGCCAAGCAGGAGGACAGTTCTACGAGCAGTACTTC. It codes for CASSQAGGQFYEQYF.

This clonotype was detected only a few times. The V call is TRBV12-5, the J call TRBJ2-2, with D unresolved. CDR1 LGHNT and CDR2 FRNRAP come from the germline V gene. Trimming removed 0 bases from V and 7 bases from J, with 6 bases in between. CDR3 length equals 13 residues. The CDR3 loop is CASGLVLIGELFF. In DNA form, the CDR3 reads TGTGCTAGTGGTTTGGTTCTAATCGGGGAGCTGTTTTTT.

This clonotype came up many times. The chain combines TRBV5-4 with TRBJ2-2, with D hard to call. The CDR3 has 14 residues. Trimming removed 3 bases from V and 2 bases from J, with 8 bases in between. The germline V gene encodes CDR1 SGHNT and CDR2 YYREEE (reference sequence). The CDR3 sequence is CASSSSSNTGELFF. The DNA of the CDR3 is TGTGCCAGCAGCTCCTCCAGTAACACCGGGGAGCTGTTTTTT. Filled out from reference TRBV5-4 and TRBJ2-2, the complete variable domain reads ETGVTQSPTHLIKTRGQQVTLRCSSQSGHNTVSWYQQALGQGPQFIFQYYREEENGRGNFPPRFSGLQFPNYSSELNVNALELDDSALYLCASSSSSNTGELFFGEGSRLTVL.

This clonotype was seen a few times. The CDR3 loop reads CASSRRRANTGELFF. In DNA form, the CDR3 reads TGTGCCAGCAGCCGGAGAAGGGCGAACACCGGGGAGCTGTTTTTT. This chain uses TRBV11-2 with TRBJ2-2; no definite D call. The CDR3 length is 15 residues. V was cut by 5 bases and J by 0 bases, with 10 bases left in between. Germline V gene lookup returns CDR1 SGHAT and CDR2 FQNNGV.

This chain joins TRBV27 and TRBJ1-4, with 7 bases matching TRBD1. Trimming at V came to 8 bases and at J to 3 bases, leaving 9 bases not matched to a gene. From germline, CDR1 is MNHEY and CDR2 SMNVEV (reference sequence). The CDR3 is 15 amino acids. The CDR3 DNA sequence: TGTGCCAGCGGGACAGTCCTCCGCCCTAATGAAAAACTGTTTTTT. It translates to CASGTVLRPNEKLFF.

This clonotype was counted between two and nine times. This chain uses TRBV30 with TRBJ1-4; 10 bases line up with TRBD1. J was trimmed by 3 bases and V by 8 bases; bases with no gene match: 6. The germline V gene encodes CDR1 GTSNPN and CDR2 SVGIG (reference sequence). The CDR3 runs 14 residues. CDR3: CAGTGTGANEKLFF. The CDR3 DNA follows: TGTGCCGGGACGGGGACAGGGGCTAATGAAAAACTGTTTTTT.

This clonotype was seen repeatedly, ten times or more. This sequence joins TRBV30 and TRBJ2-7; 9 bases line up with TRBD2. The ends lost 0 bases at V and 3 bases at J; junction bases unmatched: 3. This CDR3 is built from 14 residues. Per germline, CDR1 GTSNPN and CDR2 SVGIG (reference sequence). CDR3 residues: CAWSVLSGSYEQYF. The CDR3 DNA sequence: TGTGCCTGGAGTGTACTTAGCGGGAGCTACGAGCAGTACTTC.

This clonotype was recorded many times. The J gene is TRBJ2-3, the V gene TRBV10-3; the match to TRBD2 covers 10 bases. This CDR3 region has 19 residues. The V segment lost 6 bases and the J segment 0 bases; nucleotides outside the gene matches: 15. Germline CDR1 is ENHRY and CDR2 is SYGVKD. DNA for the CDR3: TGTGCCATCAGGGGAGTTCTCCGGACTAGCGGAGCTAGCACAGATACGCAGTATTTT. It specifies CAIRGVLRTSGASTDTQYF.

This clonotype was observed a few times. The V and J genes are TRBV20-1 and TRBJ2-3, with no clear D. CDR1 is DFQATT and CDR2 is SNEGSKA in the germline V gene (reference sequence). Trimming removed 3 bases at V and 1 base at J, with 23 bases between. The length of the CDR3 is 18 residues. The CDR3 loop is CSASGFLKLGTGTDTQYF. The CDR3 coding sequence is TGCAGTGCTAGTGGATTTTTGAAGCTAGGTACTGGCACAGATACGCAGTATTTT.

This clonotype was seen more than once but under ten times. The J gene is TRBJ2-5, the V gene TRBV14; perhaps TRBD1 as D (5 bases). Germline CDR1 is SGHDN and CDR2 is FVKESK. This CDR3 is 17 amino acids long. Trimming cost V 0 bases and J 3 bases, with 17 bases left between them. The CDR3 region is CASSQDTGPPNKETQYF. The CDR3 DNA follows: TGTGCCAGCAGCCAAGATACAGGTCCTCCCAACAAAGAGACCCAGTACTTC.

Ten or more counts support this clonotype. The chain has TRBV5-6 and TRBJ1-2, with TRBD1 matching over 7 bases. J was trimmed by 4 bases and V by 4 bases; bases with no gene match: 13. CDR3 length: 16 residues. Germline values: CDR1 SGHDT, CDR2 YYEEEE. The CDR3: CASSRHLRDSSYGYTF. The CDR3 DNA is TGTGCCAGCAGCCGCCACCTCCGGGACAGCTCCTATGGCTACACCTTC.